The sequence of this TCR beta chain was determined in a study of blood T cell repertoires in COVID-19. Study at large: Whether acute or convalescent, the COVID-19 samples came from the United States, Italy and Spain. PBMCs, B-cell-depleted T cells, or T cells were the source of the cDNA or gDNA that made up the material.

Per the original methods: Cell counts per sample came from amplifying reference gene primers. Sequenced by immunoSEQ multiplex PCR; TCRdb stores in-frame clones only, minus some. D and trimming were read from the DNA, whereas the V and J calls and clone size are those reported in that table. The sample yields some 90,000 clones, roughly 78% seen once. Input material: peripheral blood. This clonotype originated in a woman between 70 and 85 years old with acute or convalescent COVID-19.

This chain's CDR3 is CATSVQLAGAETQYF. In DNA, the CDR3 is TGTGCCACCAGTGTCCAACTAGCGGGGGCTGAGACCCAGTACTTC. The chain has TRBV24-1 and TRBJ2-5; 11 bases fit TRBD2. Germline assignment: CDR1 KGHDR and CDR2 SFDVKD. The CDR3 extends over 15 amino acids. V was pared by 5 bases and J by 5 bases, with 6 bases of the junction left unmatched.